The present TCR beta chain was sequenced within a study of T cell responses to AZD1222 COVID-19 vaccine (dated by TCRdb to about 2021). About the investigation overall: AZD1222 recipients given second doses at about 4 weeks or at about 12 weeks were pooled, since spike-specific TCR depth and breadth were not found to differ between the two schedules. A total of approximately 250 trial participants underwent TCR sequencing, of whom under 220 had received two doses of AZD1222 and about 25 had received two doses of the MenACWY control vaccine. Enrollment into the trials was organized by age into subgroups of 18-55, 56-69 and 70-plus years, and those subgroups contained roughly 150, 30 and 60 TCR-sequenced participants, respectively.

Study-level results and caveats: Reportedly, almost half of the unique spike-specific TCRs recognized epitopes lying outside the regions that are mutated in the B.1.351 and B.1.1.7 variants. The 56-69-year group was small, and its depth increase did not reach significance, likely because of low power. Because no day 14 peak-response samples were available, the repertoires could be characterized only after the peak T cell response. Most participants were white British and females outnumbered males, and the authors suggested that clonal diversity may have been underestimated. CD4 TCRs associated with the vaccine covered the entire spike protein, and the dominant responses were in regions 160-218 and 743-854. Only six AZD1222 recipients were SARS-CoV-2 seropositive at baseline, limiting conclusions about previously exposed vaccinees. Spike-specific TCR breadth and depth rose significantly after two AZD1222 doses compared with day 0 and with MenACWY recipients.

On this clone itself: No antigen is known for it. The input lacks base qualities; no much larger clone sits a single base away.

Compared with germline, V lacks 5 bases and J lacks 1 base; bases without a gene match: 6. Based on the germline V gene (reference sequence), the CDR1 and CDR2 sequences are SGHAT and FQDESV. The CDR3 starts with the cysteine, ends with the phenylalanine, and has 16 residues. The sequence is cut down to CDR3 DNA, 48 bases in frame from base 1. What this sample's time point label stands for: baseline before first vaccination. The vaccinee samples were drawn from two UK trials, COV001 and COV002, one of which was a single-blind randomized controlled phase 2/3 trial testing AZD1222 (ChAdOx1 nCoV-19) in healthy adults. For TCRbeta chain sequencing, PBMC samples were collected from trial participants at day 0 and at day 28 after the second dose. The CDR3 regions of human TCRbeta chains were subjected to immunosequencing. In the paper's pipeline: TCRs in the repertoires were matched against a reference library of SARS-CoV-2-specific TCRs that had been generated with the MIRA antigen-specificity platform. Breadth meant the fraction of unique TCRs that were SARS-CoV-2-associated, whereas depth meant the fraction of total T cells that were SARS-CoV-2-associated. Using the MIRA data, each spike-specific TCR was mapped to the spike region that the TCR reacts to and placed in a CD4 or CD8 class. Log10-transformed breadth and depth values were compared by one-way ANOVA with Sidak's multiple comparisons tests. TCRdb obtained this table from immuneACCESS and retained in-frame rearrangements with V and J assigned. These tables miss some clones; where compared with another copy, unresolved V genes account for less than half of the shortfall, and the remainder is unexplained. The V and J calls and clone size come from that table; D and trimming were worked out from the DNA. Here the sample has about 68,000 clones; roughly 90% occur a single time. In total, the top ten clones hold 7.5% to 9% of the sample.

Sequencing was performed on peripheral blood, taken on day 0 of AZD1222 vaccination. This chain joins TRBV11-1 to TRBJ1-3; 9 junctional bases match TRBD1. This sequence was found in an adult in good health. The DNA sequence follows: TGTGCCAGCAGCACCGGACAGGGGACTTCTGGAAACACCATATATTTT. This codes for CASSTGQGTSGNTIYF.